The 6 T cell receptor beta chains below were found in one sample sequenced in a study of cytomegalovirus exposure and HLA in healthy donors. 13 Jbeta primers and 60 Vbeta primers were used for the PCR. This table comes from immunoSEQ multiplex PCR, and its TCRdb copy is limited to in-frame clones, with some not included. The sample carries about 160,000 clones, roughly 85% recorded once. The source material was PBMCs. The receptors stem from a woman aged 25-40 years in good health and CMV-seronegative.

This clone was observed a single time. V is TRBV11-3 and J is TRBJ1-1; D is undetermined. V shed 1 base and J shed 1 base, with 4 bases lying between them. Germline V gives CDR1 SGHNT, CDR2 YENEEA. The CDR3 has 13 amino acids. The CDR3: CASSLGPNTEAFF. Here the CDR3 DNA reads TGTGCCAGCAGCTTAGGGCCGAACACTGAAGCTTTCTTT.

This chain uses TRBV10-1 with TRBJ1-6, with D uncertain. The CDR3 consists of 13 residues. V lost 5 bases and J lost 14, with 16 bases in between. CDR1 and CDR2 (germline): WNHNN, SYGVQD (reference sequence). The CDR3, as DNA: TGCGCCAGCAGTTCGGGTGAAGGTCGGGCCCTCCACTTT. Its translation is CASSSGEGRALHF.

The rearrangement joins TRBV27 to TRBJ2-1; 8 bases line up with TRBD1. From germline, CDR1 is MNHEY and CDR2 SMNVEV (reference sequence). The CDR3 extends over 15 amino acids. V lost 10 bases, J lost 4 bases, and 12 bases stayed unmatched. CDR3 residues: CATQPRDRKYNEQFF. The CDR3 DNA sequence: TGTGCCACCCAACCCCGGGACAGGAAATACAATGAGCAGTTCTTC.

The gene calls are TRBV5-4 and TRBJ2-5; 9 nucleotides line up with TRBD1. The CDR3 is made up of 14 amino acids. CDR1 is SGHNT, CDR2 YYREEE, per germline (reference sequence). V lost 5 bases, J lost 4 bases, and 6 bases stayed unmatched. The CDR3: CASRLDRGGETQYF. Here the CDR3 DNA reads TGTGCCAGCAGACTGGACAGGGGAGGAGAGACCCAGTACTTC. The variable domain in full, completed from reference TRBV5-4 and TRBJ2-5, reads ETGVTQSPTHLIKTRGQQVTLRCSSQSGHNTVSWYQQALGQGPQFIFQYYREEENGRGNFPPRFSGLQFPNYSSELNVNALELDDSALYLCASRLDRGGETQYFGPGTRLLVL.

This chain uses TRBV5-1 with TRBJ2-7, with 11 bases matching TRBD1. Germline V CDR1 and CDR2: SGHRS, YFSETQ. CDR3 length: 15 residues. The J segment lost 1 base and the V segment lost 4 bases, leaving 4 bases of the junction unmatched. This CDR3 is CASSGGQGGSYEQYF. CDR3 coding DNA: TGCGCCAGCAGCGGGGGACAGGGGGGGTCCTACGAGCAGTACTTC.

The rearrangement links TRBV27 to TRBJ2-7, with TRBD2 matching 8 bases. CDR1 and CDR2 (germline): MNHEY, SMNVEV (reference sequence). Unmatched junction bases numbered 12, after V lost 5 bases and J lost 9 bases. This CDR3 is 14 amino acids long. CDR3 DNA: TGTGCCAGCAGTCCCCGGGAGCGGGAGAAGGTGCAGTACTTC. This gives the protein CASSPREREKVQYF.